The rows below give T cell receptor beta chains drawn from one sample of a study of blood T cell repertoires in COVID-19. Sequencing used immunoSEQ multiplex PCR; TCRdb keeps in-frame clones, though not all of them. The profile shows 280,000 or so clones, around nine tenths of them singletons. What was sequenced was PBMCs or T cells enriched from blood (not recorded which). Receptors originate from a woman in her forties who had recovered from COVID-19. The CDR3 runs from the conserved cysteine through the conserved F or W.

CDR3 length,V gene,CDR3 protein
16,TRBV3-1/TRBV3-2,CASSQVAGRTGNEQFF
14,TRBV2,CASKRQGVNYGYTF
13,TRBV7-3,CASSLLANTEAFF
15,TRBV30,CAWSEQGLSNQPQHF
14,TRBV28,CASSPTGGRQPQHF
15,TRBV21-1,CASSRWASGANVLTF
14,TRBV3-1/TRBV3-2,CASSPRGGTAGYTF
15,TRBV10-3,CAISENEQASYEQYF
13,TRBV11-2,CASSFRTRGEAFF
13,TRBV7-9,CASSPQMNTEAFF
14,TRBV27,CASSLRQGPYGYTF
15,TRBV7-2,CASSSDRGLTGELFF
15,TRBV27,CASSLKGQLNTEAFF
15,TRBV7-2,CASSASGQGLVMQYF
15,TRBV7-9,CASSLVVEPNYGYTF
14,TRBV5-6,CASSPRASGSPLHF
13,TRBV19,CASSETGRETQYF
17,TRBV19,CASSIFAGGASGTEAFF
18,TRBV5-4,CASSLSGVASGSLDTQYF
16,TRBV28,CASSQNRDRGLQPQHF
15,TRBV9,CASSVGSSGTGIQYF
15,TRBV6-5,CASSPPGTAYNEQFF